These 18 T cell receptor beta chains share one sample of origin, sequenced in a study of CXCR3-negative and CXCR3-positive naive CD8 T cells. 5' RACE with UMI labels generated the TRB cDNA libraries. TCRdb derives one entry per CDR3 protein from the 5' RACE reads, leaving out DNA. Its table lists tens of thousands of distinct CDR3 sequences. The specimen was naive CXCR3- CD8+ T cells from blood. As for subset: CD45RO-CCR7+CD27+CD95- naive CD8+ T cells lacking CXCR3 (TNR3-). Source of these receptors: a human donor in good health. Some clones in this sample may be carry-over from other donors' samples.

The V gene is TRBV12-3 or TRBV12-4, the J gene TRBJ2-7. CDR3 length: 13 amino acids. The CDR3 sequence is CASSFAAAYEQYF.

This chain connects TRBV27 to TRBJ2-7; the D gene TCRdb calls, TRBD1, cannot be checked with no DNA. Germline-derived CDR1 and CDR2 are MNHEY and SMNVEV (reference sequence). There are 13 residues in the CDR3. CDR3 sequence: CASSTGVNYEQYF.

The CDR3: CASSQATGRNQPQHF. The chain is built from TRBV4-1 and TRBJ1-5; TCRdb outputs TRBD1, but without DNA this stays unchecked. This CDR3 has 15 amino acids. Germline loops: CDR1 MGHRA, CDR2 YSYEKL.

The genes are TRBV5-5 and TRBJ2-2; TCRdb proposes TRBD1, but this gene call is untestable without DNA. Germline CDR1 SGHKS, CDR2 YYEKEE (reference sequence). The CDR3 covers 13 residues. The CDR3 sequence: CASRRGPSGELFF.

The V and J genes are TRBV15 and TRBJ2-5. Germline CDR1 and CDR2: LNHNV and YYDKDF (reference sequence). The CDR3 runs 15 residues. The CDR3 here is CATSRDLTAEETQYF.

CDR3 in amino acids: CSVESDNEQFF. The V call is TRBV29-1, the J call TRBJ2-1. This CDR3 is 11 amino acids long. Looked up from germline, CDR1 is SQVTM and CDR2 is ANQGSEA.

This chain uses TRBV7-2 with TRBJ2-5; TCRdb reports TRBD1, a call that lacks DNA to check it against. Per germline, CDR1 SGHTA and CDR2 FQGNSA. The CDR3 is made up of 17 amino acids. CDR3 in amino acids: CASSLDLTGVTQETQYF.

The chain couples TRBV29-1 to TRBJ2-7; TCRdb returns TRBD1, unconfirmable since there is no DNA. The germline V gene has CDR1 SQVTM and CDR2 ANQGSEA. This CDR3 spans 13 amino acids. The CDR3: CSVEGDSSYEQYF.

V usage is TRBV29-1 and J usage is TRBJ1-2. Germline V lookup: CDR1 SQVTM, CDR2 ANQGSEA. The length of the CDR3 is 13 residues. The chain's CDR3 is CSVEGSTRYGYTF.

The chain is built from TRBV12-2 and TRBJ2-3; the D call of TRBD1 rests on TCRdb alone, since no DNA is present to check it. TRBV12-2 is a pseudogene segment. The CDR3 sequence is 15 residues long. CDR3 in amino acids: CASLTMTGNTDTQYF.

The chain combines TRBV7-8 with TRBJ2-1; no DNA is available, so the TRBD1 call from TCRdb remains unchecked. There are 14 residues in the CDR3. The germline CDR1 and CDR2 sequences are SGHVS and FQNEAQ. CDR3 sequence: CASSSRTPGNEQFF.

CDR3 sequence reads: CASSLGQGAFYGYTF. This chain connects TRBV7-9 to TRBJ1-2; TCRdb's assignment of TRBD1 cannot be checked, as there is no DNA. Germline V gene lookup returns CDR1 SEHNR and CDR2 FQNEAQ (reference sequence). The CDR3 is made up of 15 amino acids.

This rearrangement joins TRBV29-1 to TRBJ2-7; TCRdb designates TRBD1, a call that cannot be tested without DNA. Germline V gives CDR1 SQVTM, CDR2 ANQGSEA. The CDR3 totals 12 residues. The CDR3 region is CSVVGQGGEQYF.

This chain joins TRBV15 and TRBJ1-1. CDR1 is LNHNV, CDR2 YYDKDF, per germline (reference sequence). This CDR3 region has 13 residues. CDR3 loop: CATSIDENTEAFF.

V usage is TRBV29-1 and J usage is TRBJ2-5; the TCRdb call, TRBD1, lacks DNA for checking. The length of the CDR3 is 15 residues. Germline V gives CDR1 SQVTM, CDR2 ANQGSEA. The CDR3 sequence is CSVADRLQYQETQYF.

CDR3 amino acids: CSARGDPYEQYF. The gene calls are TRBV29-1 and TRBJ2-7; as DNA is missing, the TRBD1 call by TCRdb cannot be tested. The CDR3 extends over 12 amino acids. Germline-derived CDR1 and CDR2 are SQVTM and ANQGSEA.

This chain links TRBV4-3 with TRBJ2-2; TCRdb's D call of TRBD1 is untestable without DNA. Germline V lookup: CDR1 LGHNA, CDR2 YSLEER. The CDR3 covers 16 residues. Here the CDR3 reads CASSQAGTLNTGELFF.

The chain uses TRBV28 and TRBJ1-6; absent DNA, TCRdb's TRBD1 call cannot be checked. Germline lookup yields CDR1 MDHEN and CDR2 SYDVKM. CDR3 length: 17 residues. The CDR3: CASSWGTRGRRDSPLHF.